This T cell receptor beta chain was sequenced during a study of cytomegalovirus exposure and HLA in healthy donors. Study in general: Earlier sequencing of approximately 180 million T cells yielded around 100 million unique TCR beta sequences.

It was with 60 Vbeta and 13 Jbeta primers that the PCR ran. In the original workflow: Some 10 million shared chains were among the roughly 78 million unique TCR beta chains that a later analysis counted. Assay used: immunoSEQ multiplex PCR; TCRdb lists only in-frame clones, some missing. The DNA gave D and trimming, while V, J and clone size come from that table. The sample lists about 130,000 clones, roughly three quarters occurring once. This clone showed up just once. Germline V gene lookup returns CDR1 MGHRA and CDR2 YSYEKL. The J segment lost 5 bases and the V segment lost 1 base, leaving 10 bases of the junction unmatched. The CDR3 contains 17 residues.

The TCR sequence derives from a man between 18 and 35 years old in good health and CMV-seronegative. The gene calls are TRBV4-1 and TRBJ2-7, with 11 bases that match TRBD2. Sequencing input: PBMCs. CDR3 bases: TGCGCCAGCAGCCAAGTTTCAGCGTCTAGCGGGAGGAACGAGCAGTACTTC. Translation: CASSQVSASSGRNEQYF.